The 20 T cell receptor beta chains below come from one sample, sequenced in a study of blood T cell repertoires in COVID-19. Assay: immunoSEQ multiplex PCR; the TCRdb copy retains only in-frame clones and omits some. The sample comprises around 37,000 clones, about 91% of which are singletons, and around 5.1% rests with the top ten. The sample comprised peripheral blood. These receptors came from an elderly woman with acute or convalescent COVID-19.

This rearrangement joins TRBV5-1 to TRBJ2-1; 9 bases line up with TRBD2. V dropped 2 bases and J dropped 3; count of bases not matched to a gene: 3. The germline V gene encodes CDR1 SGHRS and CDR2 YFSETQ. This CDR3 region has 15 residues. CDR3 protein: CASSFLAGSYNEQFF. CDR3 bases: TGCGCCAGCAGCTTTCTAGCGGGGAGCTACAATGAGCAGTTCTTC.

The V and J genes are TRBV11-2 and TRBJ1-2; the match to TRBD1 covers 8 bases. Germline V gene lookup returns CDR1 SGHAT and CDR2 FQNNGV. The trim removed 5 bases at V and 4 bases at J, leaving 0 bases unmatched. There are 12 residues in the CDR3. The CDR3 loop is CASSGQGYGYTF. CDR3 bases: TGTGCCAGCAGCGGACAGGGCTATGGCTACACCTTC.

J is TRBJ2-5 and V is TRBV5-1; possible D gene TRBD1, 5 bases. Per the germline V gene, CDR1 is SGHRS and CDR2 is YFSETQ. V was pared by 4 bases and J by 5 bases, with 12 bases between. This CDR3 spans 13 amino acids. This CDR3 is CASSPGYGETQYF. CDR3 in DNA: TGCGCCAGCAGCCCAGGGTACGGGGAGACCCAGTACTTC.

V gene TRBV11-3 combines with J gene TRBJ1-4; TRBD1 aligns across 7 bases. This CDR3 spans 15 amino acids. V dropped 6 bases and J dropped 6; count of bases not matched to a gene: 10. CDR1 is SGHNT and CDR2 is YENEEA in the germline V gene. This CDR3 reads CASRDRDSLYEKLFF. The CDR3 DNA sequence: TGTGCCAGCAGGGACCGGGACAGCCTATATGAAAAACTGTTTTTT. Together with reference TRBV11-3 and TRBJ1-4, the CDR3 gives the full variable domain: EAGVVQSPRYKIIEKKQPVAFWCNPISGHNTLYWYLQNLGQGPELLIRYENEEAVDDSQLPKDRFSAERLKGVDSTLKIQPAELGDSAVYLCASRDRDSLYEKLFFGSGTQLSVL.

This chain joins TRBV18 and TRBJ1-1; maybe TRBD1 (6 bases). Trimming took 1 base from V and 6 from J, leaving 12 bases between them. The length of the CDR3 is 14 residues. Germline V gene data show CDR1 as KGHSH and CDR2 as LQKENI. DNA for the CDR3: TGTGCCAGCTCACCACGTACTGAGGGGGCTGAAGCTTTCTTT. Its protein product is CASSPRTEGAEAFF.

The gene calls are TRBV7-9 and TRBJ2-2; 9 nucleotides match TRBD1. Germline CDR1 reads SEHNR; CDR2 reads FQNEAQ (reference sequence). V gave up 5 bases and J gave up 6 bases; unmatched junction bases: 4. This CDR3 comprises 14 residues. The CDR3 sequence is CASSPQGAPGELFF. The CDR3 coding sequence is TGTGCCAGCAGCCCACAGGGGGCCCCCGGGGAGCTGTTTTTT.

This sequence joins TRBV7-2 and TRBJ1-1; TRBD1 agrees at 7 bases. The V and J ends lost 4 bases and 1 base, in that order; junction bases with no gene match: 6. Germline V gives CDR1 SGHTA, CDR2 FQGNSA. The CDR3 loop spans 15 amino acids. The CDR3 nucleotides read TGTGCCAGCAGCTCCAGACAGGGTTGGAACACTGAAGCTTTCTTT. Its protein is CASSSRQGWNTEAFF.

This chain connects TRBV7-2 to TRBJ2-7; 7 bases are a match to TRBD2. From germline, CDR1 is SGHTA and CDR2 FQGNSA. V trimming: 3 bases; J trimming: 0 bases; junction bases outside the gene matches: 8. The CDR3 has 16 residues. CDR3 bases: TGTGCCAGCAGCTTCGGCGGGGGAAAAAGCTCCTACGAGCAGTACTTC. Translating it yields CASSFGGGKSSYEQYF. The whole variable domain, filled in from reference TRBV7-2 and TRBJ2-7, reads GAGVSQSPSNKVTEKGKDVELRCDPISGHTALYWYRQSLGQGLEFLIYFQGNSAPDKSGLPSDRFSAERTGGSVSTLTIQRTQQEDSAVYLCASSFGGGKSSYEQYFGPGTRLTVT.

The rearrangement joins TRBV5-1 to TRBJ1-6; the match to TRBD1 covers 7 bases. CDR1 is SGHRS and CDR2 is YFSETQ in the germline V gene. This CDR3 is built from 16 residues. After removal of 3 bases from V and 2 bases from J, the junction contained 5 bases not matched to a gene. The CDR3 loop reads CASSSRTGTYNSPLHF. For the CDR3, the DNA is TGCGCCAGCAGCTCAAGGACAGGTACCTATAATTCACCCCTCCACTTT.

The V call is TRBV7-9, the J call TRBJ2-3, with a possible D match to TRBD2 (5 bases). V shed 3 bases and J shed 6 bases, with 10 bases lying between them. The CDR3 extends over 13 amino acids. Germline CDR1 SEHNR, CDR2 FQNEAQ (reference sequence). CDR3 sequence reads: CASSFYLADTQYF. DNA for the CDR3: TGTGCCAGCAGCTTTTATCTAGCTGATACGCAGTATTTT.

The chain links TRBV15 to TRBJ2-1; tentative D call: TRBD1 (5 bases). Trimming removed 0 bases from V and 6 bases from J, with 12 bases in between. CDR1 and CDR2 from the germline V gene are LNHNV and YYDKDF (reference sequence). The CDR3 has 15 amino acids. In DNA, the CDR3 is TGTGCCACCAGCAGAGATTTGGCAGGGATCAATGAGCAGTTCTTC. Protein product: CATSRDLAGINEQFF. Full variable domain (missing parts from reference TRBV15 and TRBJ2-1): DAMVIQNPRYQVTQFGKPVTLSCSQTLNHNVMYWYQQKSSQAPKLLFHYYDKDFNNEADTPDNFQSRRPNTSFCFLDIRSPGLGDTAMYLCATSRDLAGINEQFFGPGTRLTVL.

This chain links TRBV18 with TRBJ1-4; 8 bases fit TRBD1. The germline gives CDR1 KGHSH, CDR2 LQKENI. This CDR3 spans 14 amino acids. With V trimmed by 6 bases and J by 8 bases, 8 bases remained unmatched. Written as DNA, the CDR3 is TGTGCCAGCTCCCTTGACAGGGGAGGCGAAAAACTGTTTTTT. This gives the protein CASSLDRGGEKLFF. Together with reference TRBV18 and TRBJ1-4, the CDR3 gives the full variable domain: NAGVMQNPRHLVRRRGQEARLRCSPMKGHSHVYWYRQLPEEGLKFMVYLQKENIIDESGMPKERFSAEFPKEGPSILRIQQVVRGDSAAYFCASSLDRGGEKLFFGSGTQLSVL.

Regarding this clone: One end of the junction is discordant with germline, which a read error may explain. The CDR3 DNA follows: TGTGCCAGCAGCCAAGCCCCCGCACACCCTTACTTC. It encodes CASSQAPAHPYF. This chain uses TRBV3-1 (or the pseudogene TRBV3-2) with TRBJ1-2; no reliable D call. In germline, CDR1 is LGHDT, CDR2 YNNKEL (reference sequence). This CDR3 contains 12 residues.

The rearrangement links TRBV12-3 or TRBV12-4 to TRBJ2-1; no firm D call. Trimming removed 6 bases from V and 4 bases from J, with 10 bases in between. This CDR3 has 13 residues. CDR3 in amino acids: CASSPSVYNEQFF. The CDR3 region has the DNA TGTGCCAGCAGCCCCTCGGTATACAATGAGCAGTTCTTC.

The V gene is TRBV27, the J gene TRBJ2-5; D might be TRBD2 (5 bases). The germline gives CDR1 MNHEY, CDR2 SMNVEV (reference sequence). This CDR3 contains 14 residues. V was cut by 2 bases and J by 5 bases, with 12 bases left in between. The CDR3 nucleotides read TGTGCCAGCAGTTTAGAGGGCGGACGGGAGACCCAGTACTTC. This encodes CASSLEGGRETQYF.

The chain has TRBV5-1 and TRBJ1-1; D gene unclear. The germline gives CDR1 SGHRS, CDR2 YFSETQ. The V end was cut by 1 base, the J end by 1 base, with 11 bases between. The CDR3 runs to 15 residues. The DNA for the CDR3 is TGCGCCAGCAGCTTGCAGGCGTCCCAGAACACTGAAGCTTTCTTT. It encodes CASSLQASQNTEAFF.

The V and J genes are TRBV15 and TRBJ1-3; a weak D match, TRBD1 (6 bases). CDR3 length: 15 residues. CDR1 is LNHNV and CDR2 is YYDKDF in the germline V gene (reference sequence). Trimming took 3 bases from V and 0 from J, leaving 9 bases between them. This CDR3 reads CATSSDRISGNTIYF. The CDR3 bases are TGTGCCACCAGCAGTGACAGGATCTCTGGAAACACCATATATTTT.

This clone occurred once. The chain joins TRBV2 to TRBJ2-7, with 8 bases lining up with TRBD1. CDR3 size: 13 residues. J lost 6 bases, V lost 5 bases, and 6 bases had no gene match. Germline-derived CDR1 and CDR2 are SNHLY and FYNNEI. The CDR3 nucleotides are TGTGCCAGCAGTACCGGACAGGGATCCGAGCAGTACTTC. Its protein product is CASSTGQGSEQYF.

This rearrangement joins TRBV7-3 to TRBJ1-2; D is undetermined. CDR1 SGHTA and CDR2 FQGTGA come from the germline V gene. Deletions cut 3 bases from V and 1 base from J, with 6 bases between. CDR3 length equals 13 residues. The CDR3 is CASSLNNNYGYTF. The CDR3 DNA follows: TGTGCCAGCAGCTTGAACAATAACTATGGCTACACCTTC.

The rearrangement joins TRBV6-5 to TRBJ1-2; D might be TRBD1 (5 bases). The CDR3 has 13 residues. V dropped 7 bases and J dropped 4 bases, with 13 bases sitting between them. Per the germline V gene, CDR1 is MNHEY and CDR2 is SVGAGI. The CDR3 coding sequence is TGTGCCAGCACCCCGGACAAGAGCTATGGCTACACCTTC. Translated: CASTPDKSYGYTF.